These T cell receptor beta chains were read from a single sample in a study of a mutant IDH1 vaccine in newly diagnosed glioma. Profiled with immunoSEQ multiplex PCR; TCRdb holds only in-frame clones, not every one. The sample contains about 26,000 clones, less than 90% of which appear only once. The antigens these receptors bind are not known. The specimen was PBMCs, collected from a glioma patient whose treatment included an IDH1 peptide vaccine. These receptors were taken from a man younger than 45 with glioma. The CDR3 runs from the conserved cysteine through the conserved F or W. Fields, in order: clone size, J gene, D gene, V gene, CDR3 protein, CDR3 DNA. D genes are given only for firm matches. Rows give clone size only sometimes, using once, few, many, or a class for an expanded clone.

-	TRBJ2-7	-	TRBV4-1	CASSREWSYEQYF	TGCGCCAGCAGCCGGGAGTGGTCCTACGAGCAGTACTTC
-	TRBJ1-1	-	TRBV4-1	CASSQDRVNTEAFF	TGCGCCAGCAGCCAAGATAGGGTGAACACTGAAGCTTTCTTT
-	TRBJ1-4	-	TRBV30	CAWSREGTPNEKLFF	TGTGCCTGGAGTAGAGAGGGGACTCCTAATGAAAAACTGTTTTTT
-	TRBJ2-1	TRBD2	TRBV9	CASSVEGLAGGPSNEQFF	TGTGCCAGCAGCGTAGAGGGACTAGCGGGGGGGCCCTCAAATGAGCAGTTCTTC
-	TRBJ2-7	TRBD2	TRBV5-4	CASSLALRGGSYEQYF	TGTGCCAGCAGCTTGGCCCTACGAGGCGGGAGTTACGAGCAGTACTTC
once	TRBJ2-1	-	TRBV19	CASSRESSYNEQFF	TGTGCCAGTAGTAGGGAGAGCTCCTACAATGAGCAGTTCTTC
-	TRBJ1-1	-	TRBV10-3	CAISRGARLSMNTEAFF	TGTGCCATCAGTCGGGGGGCGAGGTTAAGCATGAACACTGAAGCTTTCTTT
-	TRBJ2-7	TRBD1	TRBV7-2	CASSLTSGSGQVDYEQYF	TGTGCCAGCAGCTTAACGTCCGGTAGTGGACAGGTGGACTACGAGCAGTACTTC
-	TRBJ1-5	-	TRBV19	CASSLTESIGNQPQHF	TGTGCCAGTAGTCTTACCGAATCCATCGGCAATCAGCCCCAGCATTTT
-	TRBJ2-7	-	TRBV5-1	CASSLDIGATVHEQYF	TGCGCCAGCAGCTTGGATATCGGGGCGACGGTCCACGAGCAGTACTTC
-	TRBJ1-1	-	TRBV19	CASSILQGMNTEAFF	TGTGCCAGTAGTATCCTCCAAGGAATGAACACTGAAGCTTTCTTT
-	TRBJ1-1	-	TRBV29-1	CSVNQGLNTEAFF	TGCAGCGTAAATCAGGGACTGAACACTGAAGCTTTCTTT
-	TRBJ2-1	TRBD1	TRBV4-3	CASSSGTGLTNEQFF	TGCGCCAGCAGCTCCGGGACAGGGTTAACGAATGAGCAGTTCTTC
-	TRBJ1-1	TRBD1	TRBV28	CASSLTSTGVGEAFF	TGTGCCAGCAGTCTCACCTCAACAGGGGTGGGTGAAGCTTTCTTT
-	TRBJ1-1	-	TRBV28	CASSLQGLHTEAFF	TGTGCCAGCAGTTTACAAGGGTTACACACTGAAGCTTTCTTT
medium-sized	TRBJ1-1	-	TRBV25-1	CASSEFRGGAGGSTEAFF	TGTGCCAGCAGTGAATTTAGAGGTGGAGCCGGGGGAAGCACTGAAGCTTTCTTT
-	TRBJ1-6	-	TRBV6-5	CASSTGNYNSPLHF	TGTGCCAGCAGCACAGGGAACTATAATTCACCCCTCCACTTT
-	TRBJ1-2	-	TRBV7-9	CASSPAGQLHGYTF	TGTGCCAGCAGCCCCGCCGGACAGCTACATGGCTACACCTTC
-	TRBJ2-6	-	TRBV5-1	CASNPGGPSSGANVLTF	TGCGCCAGCAACCCCGGGGGACCAAGCTCTGGGGCCAACGTCCTGACTTTC
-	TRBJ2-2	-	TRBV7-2	CASSPLVVAGELFF	TGTGCCAGCAGCCCTTTGGTAGTCGCCGGGGAGCTGTTTTTT
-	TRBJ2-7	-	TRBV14	CASSQDLATGEQYF	TGTGCCAGCAGCCAAGATTTAGCCACGGGAGAGCAGTACTTC
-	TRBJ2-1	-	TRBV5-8	CASSGLWYNEQFF	TGTGCCAGCAGCGGACTGTGGTACAATGAGCAGTTCTTC
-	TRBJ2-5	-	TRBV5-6	CASSLEGDGGGVETQYF	TGTGCCAGCAGCTTGGAGGGGGACGGGGGAGGGGTGGAGACCCAGTACTTC
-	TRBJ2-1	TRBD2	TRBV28	CASSLLTSGYNEQFF	TGTGCCAGCAGTTTACTAACTAGCGGGTACAATGAGCAGTTCTTC
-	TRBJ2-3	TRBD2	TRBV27	CASSLLGTSAYTDTQYF	TGTGCCAGCAGTTTACTCGGGACTAGCGCCTACACAGATACGCAGTATTTT
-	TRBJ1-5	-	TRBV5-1	CASSSEDSSNQPQHF	TGCGCCAGCAGCTCAGAGGACAGCAGCAATCAGCCCCAGCATTTT
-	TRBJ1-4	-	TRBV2	CASSAHGQSNEKLFF	TGTGCCAGCAGTGCCCACGGACAGTCTAATGAAAAACTGTTTTTT
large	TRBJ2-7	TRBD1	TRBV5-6	CASSGTGLLYEQYF	TGTGCCAGCAGCGGGACAGGGTTGCTATACGAGCAGTACTTC
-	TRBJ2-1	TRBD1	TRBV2	CASSYRQGVYNEQFF	TGTGCCAGCAGTTACCGACAGGGGGTCTACAATGAGCAGTTCTTC
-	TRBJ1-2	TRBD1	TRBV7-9	CASSFIGDSSYGYTF	TGTGCCAGCAGCTTTATCGGGGACAGCTCCTATGGCTACACCTTC
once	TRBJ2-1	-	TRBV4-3	CASSQFSQAYYNEQFF	TGCGCCAGCAGCCAATTTTCACAGGCTTACTACAATGAGCAGTTCTTC